This is a list of T cell receptor beta chains from one sample in a study of CD8 T cells in ankylosing spondylitis. TCRdb re-derived calls from the 5' RACE reads in MiXCR, one entry per CDR3 protein. Of approximately 150,000 distinct CDR3 sequences in the sample, 9.8% were seen once. Sequenced input: blood, either unsorted or a sorted T cell fraction (not recorded which). These receptors came from a female donor with ankylosing spondylitis or in good health (not recorded which). Both conserved end residues are part of each CDR3. The order of the fields is D gene, V gene, clone size, J gene, CDR3 protein, CDR3 DNA. D genes are given only for firm matches. Expanded clones are given a class, and other clones once, few, many or no size at all.

D gene: .; V gene: TRBV7-9; clone size: few; J gene: TRBJ1-4; CDR3 protein: CASGRSENEKLFF; CDR3 DNA: TGTGCCAGCGGAAGGTCAGAGAATGAAAAACTGTTTTTT
D gene: TRBD1; V gene: TRBV4-1; clone size: .; J gene: TRBJ1-2; CDR3 protein: CASSQVDRAPNYGYTF; CDR3 DNA: TGCGCCAGCAGCCAAGTCGACAGGGCCCCTAACTATGGCTACACCTTC
D gene: .; V gene: TRBV10-2; clone size: many; J gene: TRBJ2-3; CDR3 protein: CASSVGTEEDTQYF; CDR3 DNA: TGCGCCAGCAGCGTGGGGACCGAGGAAGATACGCAGTATTTT
D gene: .; V gene: TRBV2; clone size: few; J gene: TRBJ2-7; CDR3 protein: CASGGRVQYF; CDR3 DNA: TGTGCCAGCGGGGGAAGGGTGCAGTACTTC
D gene: TRBD1; V gene: TRBV7-8; clone size: .; J gene: TRBJ1-3; CDR3 protein: CASRDRDPGNTIYF; CDR3 DNA: TGTGCCAGCAGGGACAGGGACCCTGGAAACACCATATATTTT
D gene: .; V gene: TRBV7-9; clone size: few; J gene: TRBJ2-2; CDR3 protein: CASSLAGKGGELFF; CDR3 DNA: TGTGCCAGCAGCTTAGCGGGGAAAGGCGGGGAGCTGTTTTTT
D gene: TRBD2; V gene: TRBV5-6; clone size: once; J gene: TRBJ2-7; CDR3 protein: CASGSGTRSHEQYF; CDR3 DNA: TGTGCCAGCGGCTCCGGGACTAGAAGCCACGAGCAGTACTTC
D gene: .; V gene: TRBV7-9; clone size: few; J gene: TRBJ1-4; CDR3 protein: CASSPKVYEKLFF; CDR3 DNA: TGTGCCAGCAGCCCAAAGGTATACGAAAAACTGTTTTTT
D gene: TRBD1; V gene: TRBV19; clone size: many; J gene: TRBJ2-4; CDR3 protein: CASSTRQGDIQYF; CDR3 DNA: TGTGCCAGTAGTACCCGACAGGGCGACATTCAGTACTTC
D gene: .; V gene: TRBV12-3/TRBV12-4; clone size: many; J gene: TRBJ1-3; CDR3 protein: CASSPLGNTIYF; CDR3 DNA: TGTGCCAGCAGCCCCCTCGGAAACACCATATATTTT
D gene: .; V gene: TRBV7-9; clone size: few; J gene: TRBJ2-1; CDR3 protein: CASSLGPLGMSYNEQFF; CDR3 DNA: TGTGCCAGCAGCTTAGGTCCCCTAGGGATGTCCTACAATGAGCAGTTCTTC
D gene: .; V gene: TRBV20-1; clone size: .; J gene: TRBJ2-7; CDR3 protein: CSAMHRATYEQYF; CDR3 DNA: TGCAGTGCTATGCACAGGGCCACCTACGAGCAGTACTTC
D gene: .; V gene: TRBV7-6; clone size: many; J gene: TRBJ2-3; CDR3 protein: CASSLRTAFTDTQYF; CDR3 DNA: TGTGCCAGCAGCTTAAGGACAGCCTTCACAGATACGCAGTATTTT
D gene: TRBD2; V gene: TRBV20-1; clone size: .; J gene: TRBJ2-7; CDR3 protein: CSAPGLAGISYEQYF; CDR3 DNA: TGCAGTGCCCCCGGACTAGCGGGGATATCCTACGAGCAGTACTTC
D gene: TRBD1; V gene: TRBV27; clone size: many; J gene: TRBJ2-3; CDR3 protein: CASSTMDREVDTQYF; CDR3 DNA: TGTGCCAGCAGTACAATGGACAGGGAGGTAGATACGCAGTATTTT
D gene: TRBD1; V gene: TRBV7-6; clone size: many; J gene: TRBJ2-7; CDR3 protein: CASSLQGDDLYF; CDR3 DNA: TGTGCCAGCAGCTTACAGGGGGACGATCTGTACTTC
D gene: TRBD2; V gene: TRBV6-1; clone size: few; J gene: TRBJ2-5; CDR3 protein: CASSGGLAGGNGLRETQYF; CDR3 DNA: TGTGCCAGCAGTGGGGGACTAGCGGGAGGGAACGGGCTAAGGGAGACCCAGTACTTC
D gene: TRBD2; V gene: TRBV5-4; clone size: few; J gene: TRBJ2-7; CDR3 protein: CASSLISGKGEQYF; CDR3 DNA: TGTGCCAGCAGCTTGATAAGCGGGAAGGGCGAGCAGTACTTC
D gene: .; V gene: TRBV15; clone size: .; J gene: TRBJ1-1; CDR3 protein: CATSRDRGANTEAFF; CDR3 DNA: TGTGCCACCAGCAGAGATAGAGGGGCAAACACTGAAGCTTTCTTT
D gene: .; V gene: TRBV6-1; clone size: many; J gene: TRBJ2-3; CDR3 protein: CASSTPFTRGPDTQYF; CDR3 DNA: TGTGCCAGCAGTACCCCCTTCACTAGAGGGCCAGATACGCAGTATTTT
D gene: .; V gene: TRBV9; clone size: .; J gene: TRBJ2-1; CDR3 protein: CSSTRSGSYNEQFF; CDR3 DNA: TGTTCCAGCACCCGGAGCGGATCCTACAATGAGCAGTTCTTC
D gene: .; V gene: TRBV3-1; clone size: few; J gene: TRBJ2-3; CDR3 protein: CASSQADRGEGASSTDTQYF; CDR3 DNA: TGTGCCAGCAGCCAAGCCGATCGGGGGGAGGGGGCTTCTAGCACAGATACGCAGTATTTT
D gene: .; V gene: TRBV6-5; clone size: .; J gene: TRBJ2-1; CDR3 protein: CASSYSDSSYNEQFF; CDR3 DNA: TGTGCCAGCAGTTACTCTGACAGCTCCTACAATGAGCAGTTCTTC